This T cell receptor (beta chain) was captured in a study of T cell repertoires in cytomegalovirus infection. Study in general: CMV infection and matching HLA type were both indicated by public TCR beta signatures.

Germline CDR1 is LGHDT and CDR2 is YNNKEL (reference sequence). V was trimmed by 1 base and J by 2 bases, leaving 6 bases between them. The CDR3 length is 14 residues. Each CDR3 protein is one row after TCRdb ran MiXCR on the reads. The sample contains roughly 500,000 distinct CDR3 sequences, about 17% of which appear only once. Sequenced material: CD8+ T cells from PBMCs. The chain recombines TRBV3-1 with TRBJ1-5; D call uncertain. The TCR comes from a human donor in good health (CMV status not recorded). Some clones in this sample may be carry-over from other donors' samples. In DNA form, the CDR3 reads TGTGCCAGCAGCCAAGGCCCGGGCAATCAGCCCCAGCATTTT. It codes for CASSQGPGNQPQHF.